This TCR beta chain was recovered during a study of PD-1 blockade in classical Hodgkin lymphoma. TCRdb keeps only in-frame clones here, not all; method: immunoSEQ multiplex PCR. The sample includes about 98,000 clones, about four fifths of them seen just once. The CDR3 is made up of 15 amino acids. V was pared by 4 bases and J by 3 bases, with 8 bases of the junction left unmatched. Germline V CDR1 and CDR2: SGDLS, YYNGEE. Each and every patient relapsed after autologous stem cell transplantation, and patients got differing brentuximab vedotin exposure. General study findings and limits: Baseline TCR diversity was reportedly lower in newly diagnosed patients than in healthy donors. It was reported as lower still in relapsed/refractory patients. Any patient who commenced nivolumab under 1 year after ASCT was excluded. Patients who responded completely had about the same baseline diversity as newly diagnosed patients.

A note on this clone: The antigen is unknown.

V gene TRBV9 combines with J gene TRBJ2-7, with 9 nucleotides matching TRBD1. Sample: peripheral blood mononuclear cells (PBMCs), taken before the second cycle of nivolumab. The sequence was obtained from a human donor with classical Hodgkin lymphoma. CDR3 region: CASSTTDRGIYEQYF. The CDR3 coding sequence is TGTGCCAGCAGCACCACGGACAGGGGAATCTACGAGCAGTACTTC.